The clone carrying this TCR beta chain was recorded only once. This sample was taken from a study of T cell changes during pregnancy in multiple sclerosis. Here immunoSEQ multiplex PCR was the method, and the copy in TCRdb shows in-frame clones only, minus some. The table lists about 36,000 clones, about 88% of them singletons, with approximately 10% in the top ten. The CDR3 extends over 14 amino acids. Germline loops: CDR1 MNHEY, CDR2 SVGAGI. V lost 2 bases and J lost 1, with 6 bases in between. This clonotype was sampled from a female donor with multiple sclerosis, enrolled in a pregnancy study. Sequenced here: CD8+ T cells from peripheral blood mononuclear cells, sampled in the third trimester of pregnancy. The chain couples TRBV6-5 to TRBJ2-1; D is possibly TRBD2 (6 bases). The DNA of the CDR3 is TGTGCCAGCAGTTACGGGGGGTCCTACAATGAGCAGTTCTTC. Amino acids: CASSYGGSYNEQFF.